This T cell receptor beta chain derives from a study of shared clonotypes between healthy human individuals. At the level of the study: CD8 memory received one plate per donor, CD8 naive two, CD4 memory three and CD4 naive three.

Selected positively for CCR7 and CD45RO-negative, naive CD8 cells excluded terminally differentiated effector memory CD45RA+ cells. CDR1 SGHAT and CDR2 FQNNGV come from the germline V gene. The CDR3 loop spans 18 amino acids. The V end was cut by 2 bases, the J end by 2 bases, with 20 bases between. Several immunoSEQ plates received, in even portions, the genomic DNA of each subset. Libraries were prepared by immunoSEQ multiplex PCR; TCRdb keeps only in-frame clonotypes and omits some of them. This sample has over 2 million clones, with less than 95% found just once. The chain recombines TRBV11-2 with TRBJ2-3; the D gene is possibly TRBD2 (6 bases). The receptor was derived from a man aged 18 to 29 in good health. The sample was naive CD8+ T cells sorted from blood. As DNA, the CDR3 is TGTGCCAGCAGCTTATTCTGGGCTAGCGATTACTTCACAGATACGCAGTATTTT. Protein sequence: CASSLFWASDYFTDTQYF.